These 10 T cell receptor beta chains share one sample of origin, sequenced in a study of OX40 agonist ivuxolimab in advanced cancers. The method was immunoSEQ multiplex PCR; TCRdb's version includes in-frame clones alone and lacks a portion of them. The data contain 60,000 to 95,000 clones, less than 90% of them singletons. Material: CD4+ or CD8+ T cells sorted from blood, obtained in a trial of the OX40 agonist ivuxolimab. The receptors were sampled from an adult with an advanced solid tumor such as melanoma, head and neck, liver or kidney cancer.

The chain uses TRBV27 and TRBJ1-5, with unresolved D. Trimming removed 2 bases from V and 4 bases from J, with 12 bases in between. CDR3 length: 15 amino acids. Germline V gives CDR1 MNHEY, CDR2 SMNVEV (reference sequence). In DNA, the CDR3 is TGTGCCAGCAGTTTAGGGCAGACCCAAAATCAGCCCCAGCATTTT. It encodes CASSLGQTQNQPQHF.

This chain uses TRBV5-4 with TRBJ2-3, with 7 nucleotides matching TRBD1. In germline, CDR1 is SGHNT, CDR2 YYREEE (reference sequence). Unmatched junction bases numbered 9, after V lost 4 bases and J lost 4 bases. The CDR3 covers 15 residues. CDR3 coding DNA: TGTGCCAGCAGCACCAGGACAGGCCAGGCAGATACGCAGTATTTT. Its protein product is CASSTRTGQADTQYF. The whole variable domain, filled in from reference TRBV5-4 and TRBJ2-3, reads ETGVTQSPTHLIKTRGQQVTLRCSSQSGHNTVSWYQQALGQGPQFIFQYYREEENGRGNFPPRFSGLQFPNYSSELNVNALELDDSALYLCASSTRTGQADTQYFGPGTRLTVL.

This chain links TRBV5-1 with TRBJ2-2; D unresolved. From germline, CDR1 is SGHRS and CDR2 YFSETQ. The length of the CDR3 is 16 residues. Trimming left V 0 bases short and J 0 bases short, with 9 bases between. CDR3 loop: CASSLEVSPNTGELFF. The DNA of the CDR3 is TGCGCCAGCAGCTTGGAGGTCAGCCCGAACACCGGGGAGCTGTTTTTT.

CDR3 in DNA: TGTGCCAGCAGCTCGGACAGCAACTCCTACGAGCAGTACTTC. Translation: CASSSDSNSYEQYF. The chain couples TRBV11-3 to TRBJ2-7; TRBD1 might be the D (6 bases). The CDR3 covers 14 residues. Germline assignment: CDR1 SGHNT and CDR2 YENEEA. Trimming removed 4 bases at V and 0 bases at J, with 10 bases between.

The CDR3 here is CASIGTAEKLFF. CDR3 in DNA: TGTGCCAGCATTGGGACAGCCGAAAAACTGTTTTTT. The chain combines TRBV6-1 with TRBJ1-4; 7 nucleotides line up with TRBD1. The germline CDR1 and CDR2 sequences are MNHNS and SASEGT. V was clipped by 7 bases and J by 8 bases; unmatched bases: 4. This CDR3 has 12 amino acids.

The V and J genes are TRBV7-3 and TRBJ2-5; D is unclear. Trimming stripped 4 bases from V and 4 bases from J, with 7 bases between. Germline lookup yields CDR1 SGHTA and CDR2 FQGTGA. The CDR3 length is 12 residues. The CDR3 DNA reads as TGTGCCAGCAGCTCCCTCCCAGAGACCCAGTACTTC. It translates to CASSSLPETQYF.

A single count supports this clone. CDR3: CASSPRGGTEAFF. CDR3 nucleotides: TGTGCCAGCAGCCCGAGGGGGGGCACTGAAGCTTTCTTT. The rearrangement joins TRBV11-3 to TRBJ1-1, with a possible D match to TRBD1 (6 bases). Germline assignment: CDR1 SGHNT and CDR2 YENEEA. This CDR3 is built from 13 residues. V lost 5 bases, J lost 4 bases, and 11 bases lay in between.

The rearrangement uses TRBV2 and TRBJ2-1, with D hard to call. CDR3 length: 12 residues. Germline V gives CDR1 SNHLY, CDR2 FYNNEI. The V end was cut by 5 bases, the J end by 8 bases, with 10 bases between. For the CDR3, the DNA is TGTGCCAGCAGTTTTAGTGGGGATGAGCAGTTCTTC. Translation: CASSFSGDEQFF.

The chain carries TRBV5-4 and TRBJ2-3; 9 bases align to TRBD1. The CDR3 runs to 15 residues. V was clipped by 3 bases and J by 2 bases; unmatched bases: 4. Germline V gene lookup returns CDR1 SGHNT and CDR2 YYREEE (reference sequence). The CDR3 reads CASSYGQGTTDTQYF. The CDR3 region has the DNA TGTGCCAGCAGCTATGGACAGGGGACCACAGATACGCAGTATTTT.

The gene calls are TRBV19 and TRBJ1-5; D gene ambiguous. The V end was cut by 3 bases, the J end by 0 bases, with 9 bases between. Per germline, CDR1 LNHDA and CDR2 SQIVND (reference sequence). The CDR3 is 15 amino acids. DNA for the CDR3: TGTGCCAGTAGTATCGCGGGCGTTAGCAATCAGCCCCAGCATTTT. It specifies CASSIAGVSNQPQHF.